The sequence of this T cell receptor (beta chain) was determined in a study of glioma-infiltrating T cells after dendritic cell vaccination. Study-wide results and limits: No direct clonality-survival link was found; a diverse polyclonal response may matter.

The primer mix had 60 V beta and 13 J beta primers. Sequenced by immunoSEQ multiplex PCR; TCRdb stores in-frame clones only, minus some. This repertoire shows around 96,000 clones, roughly 83% found once; its top ten account for under 7%. For this clone: Its specificity is not known.

Per the germline V gene, CDR1 is SGHAT and CDR2 is FQNNGV. Trimming at V came to 5 bases and at J to 0 bases, leaving 6 bases not matched to a gene. The CDR3 sequence is 18 residues long. Patients had residual fresh-frozen tumor tissue and more than two years of survival data. This clonotype originated in a human donor with glioblastoma. The material was blood, obtained before dendritic cell vaccination. This chain uses TRBV11-2 with TRBJ2-6; TRBD1 agrees at 11 bases. Here the CDR3 reads CASSPRDRGSSGANVLTF. CDR3 nucleotides: TGTGCCAGCAGCCCACGGGACAGGGGGAGCTCTGGGGCCAACGTCCTGACTTTC.